This is a list of T cell receptor beta chains from one sample in a study of T cells in Graves' hyperthyroidism and ophthalmopathy. TCRdb recomputed calls from the multiplex PCR reads with MiXCR, one row per CDR3 protein. The sample lists under 750,000 distinct CDR3 sequences, around a sixth occurring once. The sample comprised blood. These receptors all stem from a woman in her 50s with Graves' hyperthyroidism that later progressed to Graves' ophthalmopathy. CDR3s include the opening cysteine and the closing phenylalanine or tryptophan. The order of the fields is V gene, D gene, J gene, clone size, CDR3 DNA, CDR3 protein. D genes are given only for firm matches. Some rows mark clone size as missing; the rest say once, few, many or name a class of expanded clone.

>TRBV10-3|TRBD2|TRBJ2-5|NA
TGTGCCATCAAAGCGACTAGCGGGGGTGAGACCCAGTACTTC
CAIKATSGGETQYF
>TRBV28|NA|TRBJ1-2|NA
TGTGCCAGCAGTTTAGGGCAGTACCATGGCTACACCTTC
CASSLGQYHGYTF
>TRBV20-1|NA|TRBJ2-5|NA
TGCAGTGCTAGAGCCAGTGCAGAAGGCGGGACCCAGTACTTC
CSARASAEGGTQYF
>TRBV4-1|NA|TRBJ2-3|few
TGCGCCAGCAGCCAAGCGGGGGGCGCATTTCTGGCAGATACGCAGTATTTT
CASSQAGGAFLADTQYF
>TRBV11-2|NA|TRBJ1-1|many
TGTGCCAGCAGCTCCCCCGGAAGGACAGCTTTCTTT
CASSSPGRTAFF
>TRBV5-4|NA|TRBJ1-1|NA
TGTGCCAGCAGCTATTTCGTGACACAGGCTAACACTGAAGCTTTCTTT
CASSYFVTQANTEAFF
>TRBV7-3|NA|TRBJ1-1|few
TGTGCCAGCAGCTTAAGGCCGGGGTTGACTGAAGCTTTCTTT
CASSLRPGLTEAFF
>TRBV6-5|NA|TRBJ2-7|NA
TGTGCCAGCAGTTACTCGTCAGACTACGAGCAGTACTTC
CASSYSSDYEQYF
>TRBV5-8|NA|TRBJ2-1|many
TGTGCCAGCAGTCTGGACCGGGGGCAGGACAATGAGCAGTTCTTC
CASSLDRGQDNEQFF
>TRBV5-1|NA|TRBJ2-5|many
TGCGCCAGCAGCTTGGACAGGGCAGAGACCCAGTACTTC
CASSLDRAETQYF
>TRBV27|NA|TRBJ1-1|NA
TGTGCCAGCAGTTTATTTTCCGGATTCACTGAAGCTTTCTTT
CASSLFSGFTEAFF
>TRBV7-9|NA|TRBJ2-3|NA
TGTGCCAGCAGCTGGGAGAAGGGGCCCACAGATACGCAGTATTTT
CASSWEKGPTDTQYF
>TRBV12-3/TRBV12-4|NA|TRBJ1-4|NA
TGTGCCAGCAGCCCCCGGACTGAAAAACTGTTTTTT
CASSPRTEKLFF
>TRBV10-3|TRBD1|TRBJ1-3|once
TGTGCCATCAGTCTCCGGACAGGGGGGACGGGGAACACCATATATTTT
CAISLRTGGTGNTIYF
>TRBV7-9|TRBD1|TRBJ2-4|NA
TGTGCCAGCAGCTTAATTTCTTCATCACAGGGGGCGCGAGGCATTCAGTACTTC
CASSLISSSQGARGIQYF
>TRBV7-2|TRBD2|TRBJ2-4|NA
TGTGCCAGCAGCTTATCGACTAGCGGGATGAACATTCAGTACTTC
CASSLSTSGMNIQYF
>TRBV10-2|NA|TRBJ2-5|NA
TGCGCCAGCTCCCCAACCTTAAACTCGGCAGAGACCCAGTACTTC
CASSPTLNSAETQYF
>TRBV14|NA|TRBJ1-5|NA
TGTGCCAGCAGCCAAAAGGGGCGCGGTCAGCCCCAGCATTTT
CASSQKGRGQPQHF
>TRBV6-1|TRBD2|TRBJ2-1|NA
TGTGCCAGCAGTGAAGAAGCGGGGGCGTACAATGAGCAGTTCTTC
CASSEEAGAYNEQFF
>TRBV15|NA|TRBJ1-3|NA
TGTGCCACCAGGCCGGGGACTGGAAACACCATATATTTT
CATRPGTGNTIYF
>TRBV7-7|NA|TRBJ2-1|few
TGTGCTAGCAGCTTAGGTTGGAGGGAGTCCTACAATGAGCAGTTCTTC
CASSLGWRESYNEQFF
>TRBV10-3|TRBD2|TRBJ2-1|few
TGTGCCATCAGTGGGGAAGCGGGGGATGAGCAGTTCTTC
CAISGEAGDEQFF
>TRBV3-1|TRBD2|TRBJ2-2|NA
TGTGCCAGCAGCCAACTACCGGGGGGAGGCACCGGGGAGCTGTTTTTT
CASSQLPGGGTGELFF
>TRBV10-3|NA|TRBJ2-1|NA
TGTGCCACGACCGGGACTCCAGGCTACAATGAGCAGTTCTTC
CATTGTPGYNEQFF
>TRBV2|NA|TRBJ1-6|many
TGTGCCAGCAGTGAGGACAGCGTTTCATTGCCCCTCCACTTT
CASSEDSVSLPLHF
>TRBV24-1|TRBD1|TRBJ2-5|NA
TGTGCCACCAGTGGAACGACAGGGCGAGAGACCCAGTACTTC
CATSGTTGRETQYF
>TRBV5-6|TRBD1|TRBJ1-6|NA
TGTGCCAGCAGTTACACTGGAGGGACAGATATGGGGTCACCCCTCCACTTT
CASSYTGGTDMGSPLHF
>TRBV4-1|NA|TRBJ1-2|few
TGCGCCAGCAACGAACCGCCCAGTAACTATGGCTACACCTTC
CASNEPPSNYGYTF
>TRBV29-1|NA|TRBJ1-2|many
TGCAGCGCCAGCCTTGGAGACCTCTATGGCTACACCTTC
CSASLGDLYGYTF
>TRBV7-9|TRBD2|TRBJ2-3|NA
TGTGCCAGCAGCTTATCAGCGGGGGGTGGTGGGTCAGATACGCAGTATTTT
CASSLSAGGGGSDTQYF
>TRBV6-1|TRBD2|TRBJ2-5|NA
TGTGCCAGCAGTGAAGCGCAAGTAGCGGGGAATTTGGAGACCCAGTACTTC
CASSEAQVAGNLETQYF
>TRBV18|NA|TRBJ1-2|few
TGTGCCAGCTCACCACTTGGCCCTAACTATGGCTACACCTTC
CASSPLGPNYGYTF
>TRBV6-1|NA|TRBJ1-2|NA
TGTGCCAGCAGTGAAGCGCGTGGGGGCCTCACCTTC
CASSEARGGLTF
>TRBV10-3|TRBD1|TRBJ1-2|many
TGTGCCATCAGTGAGTCGGACAGGTACTATGGCTACACCTTC
CAISESDRYYGYTF
>TRBV5-5|NA|TRBJ1-6|NA
TGCGCCAGCAGCAAAGAAAGGTCAAGAGTCTCACCCCTCCACTTT
CASSKERSRVSPLHF
>TRBV7-7|TRBD2|TRBJ2-5|few
TGTGCTAGCAGCACACAGCGGGGGGGACAAGAGACCCAGTACTTC
CASSTQRGGQETQYF
>TRBV4-1|NA|TRBJ1-4|NA
TGCGCCAGCAGCCTAGAGGACAGTGCCGAAAAACTGTTTTTT
CASSLEDSAEKLFF
>TRBV20-1|TRBD1|TRBJ1-5|many
TGCAGTGCTAGCCCTAGAACAGGGGGGAGCAATCAGCCCCAGCATTTT
CSASPRTGGSNQPQHF
>TRBV4-2|NA|TRBJ1-2|NA
TGTGCCAGCAGCCCCCGAGTGGCAGGCCTCAACTATGGCTACACCTTC
CASSPRVAGLNYGYTF
>TRBV5-4|NA|TRBJ2-3|NA
TGTGCCAGCAGCGTCGGTGGGGTTAAACTGCAGACAGATACGCAGTATTTT
CASSVGGVKLQTDTQYF
>TRBV7-8|NA|TRBJ1-4|few
TGTGCCAGCAGCTTAGGGTTCGACAATGAAAAACTGTTTTTT
CASSLGFDNEKLFF
>TRBV2|TRBD1|TRBJ1-2|NA
TGTGCCAGCAGTGCGGGGACAGGGGGCGACGGACGGGGCTACACCTTC
CASSAGTGGDGRGYTF
>TRBV7-8|NA|TRBJ1-5|NA
TGTGCCAGCAGCCAATGGGGAGGCAATCAGCCCCAGCATTTT
CASSQWGGNQPQHF
>TRBV4-1|TRBD1|TRBJ1-2|NA
TGCGCCAGCAGCCGGACAGGGGCCTCCCTGGATGGCTACACCTTC
CASSRTGASLDGYTF
>TRBV20-1|TRBD2|TRBJ2-1|NA
TGCAGTGCTAGAGTTAAGCTAGCGGGGTTATACAATGAGCAGTTCTTC
CSARVKLAGLYNEQFF
>TRBV5-6|TRBD1|TRBJ2-5|many
TGTGCCAGCAGCGACCCGGACAGGGGGAGTGAGACCCAGTACTTC
CASSDPDRGSETQYF
>TRBV2|TRBD1|TRBJ2-6|many
TGTGCCAGCAGCCGGGACAGGGGCTCTGGGGCCAACGTCCTGACTTTC
CASSRDRGSGANVLTF
>TRBV12-3/TRBV12-4|TRBD2|TRBJ2-2|NA
TGTGCCAGCAGCATGAACGGGGGACTAGGGACCGGGGAGCTGTTTTTT
CASSMNGGLGTGELFF
>TRBV19|NA|TRBJ1-1|many
TGTGCCAGTAGTACCCACCCGGGGGTGGCCCCGAACACTGAAGCTTTCTTT
CASSTHPGVAPNTEAFF
>TRBV6-2/TRBV6-3|TRBD1|TRBJ1-2|few
TGTGCCAGCCATCAACTGACAGGGCAGGGCTACACCTTC
CASHQLTGQGYTF
>TRBV10-3|NA|TRBJ2-3|few
TGTGCCATCAGTGAGATGGACACGAGGACGAGGGATACGCAGTATTTT
CAISEMDTRTRDTQYF
>TRBV24-1|NA|TRBJ2-1|once
TGTGCCACCAGTGATTTGGGGGACAATGAGCAGTTCTTC
CATSDLGDNEQFF
>TRBV20-1|NA|TRBJ2-7|NA
TGCAGTGCTATGGTTACAGGGTCCACCTACGAGCAGTACTTC
CSAMVTGSTYEQYF
>TRBV5-1|TRBD1|TRBJ1-1|NA
TGCGCCAGCAGCTTCCAACAGGGGACATGGGAAGCTTTCTTT
CASSFQQGTWEAFF
>TRBV30|NA|TRBJ2-7|few
TGTGCCTGGCCCCCCCCTCGAAAACGAGGGGACCAAGGCTACGAGCAGTACTTC
CAWPPPRKRGDQGYEQYF